These 16 T cell receptor beta chains originate from one sample sequenced in a study of beta chain features in type 1 diabetes. Overall study results and limits: All four CD4+ subsets of Type 1 diabetes patients contained TCRB CDR3s that were moderately but significantly shorter.

The sequenced template was cDNA made from the entire isolated RNA. Generated by immunoSEQ multiplex PCR, the TCRdb table keeps only in-frame clones and is missing some. The data show some 270,000 clones, with 11% seen just once and about 0.018% held by the top ten. Antigens of these TCRs are unknown. The sequencing input was naive CD4+ T cells from blood. These receptors all stem from a man younger than 45 with type 1 diabetes.

The V gene is TRBV5-1, the J gene TRBJ2-3, with 8 bases fitting TRBD2. J lost 3 bases, V lost 2 bases, and 5 bases had no gene match. The CDR3 covers 15 residues. Germline V gene lookup returns CDR1 SGHRS and CDR2 YFSETQ. The CDR3 DNA follows: TGCGCCAGCAGCTTCCAGGCGGGGGGAACAGATACGCAGTATTTT. This sequence encodes CASSFQAGGTDTQYF.

CDR3 DNA sequence: TGTGCCAGCTCAAGAGCGAACACTGAAGCTTTCTTT. Translating it yields CASSRANTEAFF. V is TRBV18 and J is TRBJ1-1; D remains ambiguous. The length of the CDR3 is 12 residues. With 5 bases removed from V and 1 base from J, the gap between germline ends came to 5 bases. The germline gives CDR1 KGHSH, CDR2 LQKENI.

This clone was observed a handful of times. The rearrangement joins TRBV2 to TRBJ1-2, with TRBD1 as a possible D gene (5 bases). Trimming took off 1 base at V and 8 bases at J, with 14 bases between the two ends. Germline-derived CDR1 and CDR2 are SNHLY and FYNNEI. The CDR3 consists of 14 residues. DNA of the CDR3: TGTGCCAGCAGTGAAGTTGGCAGGGCGCGGGGCTACACCTTC. It encodes CASSEVGRARGYTF.

The V gene is TRBV10-3, the J gene TRBJ2-7, with 9 bases fitting TRBD1. Germline V gene lookup returns CDR1 ENHRY and CDR2 SYGVKD. J was trimmed by 3 bases and V by 10 bases; bases with no gene match: 4. The CDR3 covers 12 residues. CDR3 sequence (DNA): TGTGCCACCGGGACAGGGTTCTACGAGCAGTACTTC. Amino acid sequence: CATGTGFYEQYF.

This clone has just a few counts. The rearrangement links TRBV5-1 to TRBJ1-1; D remains ambiguous. This CDR3 region has 14 residues. V lost 4 bases and J lost 0, with 10 bases in between. CDR1 SGHRS and CDR2 YFSETQ come from the germline V gene. CDR3 loop: CASSPAGMNTEAFF. CDR3 sequence (DNA): TGCGCCAGCAGCCCGGCCGGGATGAACACTGAAGCTTTCTTT. Full variable domain (remainder filled in from reference TRBV5-1 and TRBJ1-1): KAGVTQTPRYLIKTRGQQVTLSCSPISGHRSVSWYQQTPGQGLQFLFEYFSETQRNKGNFPGRFSGRQFSNSRSEMNVSTLELGDSALYLCASSPAGMNTEAFFGQGTRLTVV.

In this sample, this clone turned up a few times. The CDR3 nucleotides read TGTGCCTGGAGTGTCTATAGCAATCAGCCCCAGCATTTT. Translated, it gives CAWSVYSNQPQHF. The V call is TRBV30, the J call TRBJ1-5; no clear D gene. V lost 0 bases and J lost 0, with 3 bases in between. CDR1 and CDR2 (germline): GTSNPN, SVGIG (reference sequence). The CDR3 extends over 13 amino acids.

This clone was seen more than once but under ten times. The gene calls are TRBV5-6 and TRBJ2-5, with a possible D match to TRBD1 (6 bases). V was pared by 3 bases and J by 2 bases, with 8 bases between. The CDR3 spans 13 residues. CDR1 and CDR2 from the germline V gene are SGHDT and YYEEEE. CDR3 sequence (DNA): TGTGCCAGCAGCTCCAGGGGTCAAGAGACCCAGTACTTC. Its translation is CASSSRGQETQYF. Using reference TRBV5-6 and TRBJ2-5 for the parts outside the CDR3, the full variable domain is DAGVTQSPTHLIKTRGQQVTLRCSPKSGHDTVSWYQQALGQGPQFIFQYYEEEERQRGNFPDRFSGHQFPNYSSELNVNALLLGDSALYLCASSSRGQETQYFGPGTRLLVL.

The V call is TRBV5-1, the J call TRBJ2-5, with 9 bases that match TRBD2. Germline V CDR1 and CDR2: SGHRS, YFSETQ. The CDR3 consists of 14 residues. With V trimmed by 2 bases and J by 3 bases, 2 bases remained unmatched. For the CDR3, the DNA is TGCGCCAGCAGCTTCAGCGGGGGGAAAGAGACCCAGTACTTC. It is translated as CASSFSGGKETQYF. Full variable domain (missing parts from reference TRBV5-1 and TRBJ2-5): KAGVTQTPRYLIKTRGQQVTLSCSPISGHRSVSWYQQTPGQGLQFLFEYFSETQRNKGNFPGRFSGRQFSNSRSEMNVSTLELGDSALYLCASSFSGGKETQYFGPGTRLLVL.

The genes are TRBV9 and TRBJ2-5, with a tentative D call TRBD2 (6 bases). Germline V gene sequence: CDR1 SGDLS, CDR2 YYNGEE. V lost 0 bases and J lost 5, with 14 bases in between. The CDR3 sequence is 15 residues long. Here the CDR3 DNA reads TGTGCCAGCAGCGTAGAAGGGGCTCGGGGGGAGACCCAGTACTTC. Translation: CASSVEGARGETQYF.

This clone appeared a few times. V usage is TRBV29-1 and J usage is TRBJ1-2; D gene ambiguous. The V and J ends lost 3 bases and 2 bases respectively, with 10 bases between them. Looked up from germline, CDR1 is SQVTM and CDR2 is ANQGSEA. The CDR3 covers 13 residues. The CDR3 is CSVEGSANYGYTF. DNA of the CDR3: TGCAGCGTTGAGGGCAGTGCGAACTATGGCTACACCTTC.

The V call is TRBV29-1, the J call TRBJ2-3, with D possibly TRBD1 on 6 matching bases. Per germline, CDR1 SQVTM and CDR2 ANQGSEA. The ends were cut back, 7 bases at V and 2 bases at J, with 13 bases in the middle. CDR3 length equals 13 residues. The CDR3 DNA is TGCAGCGCCGGACGGACAGTCACAGATACGCAGTATTTT. This codes for CSAGRTVTDTQYF.

This clone was counted ten times or more. V usage is TRBV29-1 and J usage is TRBJ2-5; tentatively, D is TRBD2 (5 bases). V was trimmed by 5 bases and J by 2 bases, leaving 12 bases between them. The CDR3 spans 13 residues. Germline V lookup: CDR1 SQVTM, CDR2 ANQGSEA. The CDR3 nucleotides read TGCAGCGTTTTTAGGACTGATCAAGAGACCCAGTACTTC. It specifies CSVFRTDQETQYF.

This chain links TRBV15 with TRBJ2-3; D is ambiguous. CDR3 length: 15 amino acids. Trimming removed 4 bases at V and 2 bases at J, with 13 bases between. The germline V gene has CDR1 LNHNV and CDR2 YYDKDF (reference sequence). CDR3 in DNA: TGTGCCACCAGCACCCGAGCCTCGAACACAGATACGCAGTATTTT. Translating gives CATSTRASNTDTQYF.

The chain links TRBV2 to TRBJ1-5; D unclear. The germline CDR1 and CDR2 sequences are SNHLY and FYNNEI. Trimming removed 6 bases at V and 7 bases at J, with 7 bases between. This CDR3 spans 11 amino acids. This CDR3 is CASRQTQPQHF. The DNA for the CDR3 is TGTGCCAGCAGACAGACGCAGCCCCAGCATTTT.

This chain links TRBV28 with TRBJ2-4, with 10 positions matching TRBD2. Unmatched junction bases numbered 12, after V lost 4 bases and J lost 9 bases. CDR3 length: 16 residues. Germline assignment: CDR1 MDHEN and CDR2 SYDVKM. CDR3 in amino acids: CASSSIGLAGDGIQYF. DNA for the CDR3: TGTGCCAGCAGTTCAATAGGGCTAGCGGGGGATGGCATTCAGTACTTC.

This clone was picked up a small number of times. The V and J genes are TRBV5-1 and TRBJ2-7, with D possibly matching TRBD1 (6 bases). The CDR3 spans 14 residues. Germline-derived CDR1 and CDR2 are SGHRS and YFSETQ. The V gene lost 0 bases and the J gene lost 3 bases, with 10 bases spanning the gap. For the CDR3, the DNA is TGCGCCAGCAGCTTGGAGGGACAAGACTACGAGCAGTACTTC. This codes for CASSLEGQDYEQYF.